Listed below are T cell receptor beta chains from one sample, sequenced in a study of response to subunit inactivated influenza vaccine. A single record per CDR3 protein comes from TCRdb applying MiXCR to the RT-PCR reads. The sample records around 600,000 distinct CDR3 sequences, about 11% being singletons. These records were also assigned to another study, of T cells expressing NK-cell markers.

Sequenced material: PBMCs from blood, taken on the day of vaccination. These receptors originate from a man aged 50 to 59 who received an inactivated influenza vaccine. Both conserved end residues are part of each CDR3. Fields, in order: CDR3 protein, CDR3 DNA, J gene, clone size, V gene, D gene. The D gene is left open where the match is weak. Not all rows give a size; the values are once, few, many and, for expanded clones, a class.

CDR3aa: CASSIGGRPVNEQYF; CDR3nt: TGTGCCAGCAGCATAGGGGGACGCCCCGTAAACGAGCAGTACTTC; j_gene: TRBJ2-7; abundance: few; v_gene: TRBV28; d_gene: .
CDR3aa: CASSLGSGAQSEAFF; CDR3nt: TGCGCCAGCAGCCTCGGGTCAGGGGCCCAATCTGAAGCTTTCTTT; j_gene: TRBJ1-1; abundance: few; v_gene: TRBV5-1; d_gene: .
CDR3aa: CASSPGRVRAFF; CDR3nt: TGTGCCAGCAGCCCAGGGCGGGTTCGGGCTTTCTTT; j_gene: TRBJ1-1; abundance: many; v_gene: TRBV7-8; d_gene: .
CDR3aa: CATRGWQGDTDTQYF; CDR3nt: TGTGCCACCAGGGGCTGGCAGGGGGACACAGATACGCAGTATTTT; j_gene: TRBJ2-3; abundance: .; v_gene: TRBV24-1; d_gene: TRBD1
CDR3aa: CASSFTSSYNSPLHF; CDR3nt: TGTGCCAGCAGTTTCACCAGCTCCTATAATTCACCCCTCCACTTT; j_gene: TRBJ1-6; abundance: many; v_gene: TRBV12-3/TRBV12-4; d_gene: .
CDR3aa: CASSSGLPTDTQYF; CDR3nt: TGCGCCAGCAGTTCGGGACTCCCCACAGATACGCAGTATTTT; j_gene: TRBJ2-3; abundance: few; v_gene: TRBV5-1; d_gene: .
CDR3aa: CASSLGGASGNTIYF; CDR3nt: TGTGCCAGCAGCTTGGGTGGGGCATCTGGAAACACCATATATTTT; j_gene: TRBJ1-3; abundance: few; v_gene: TRBV5-8; d_gene: .
CDR3aa: CASSQVGRVTHNEQFF; CDR3nt: TGCGCCAGCAGCCAAGTGGGCAGGGTCACCCACAATGAGCAGTTCTTC; j_gene: TRBJ2-1; abundance: few; v_gene: TRBV4-3; d_gene: .
CDR3aa: CASSFTISSYNEQFF; CDR3nt: TGCGCCAGCAGCTTTACGATAAGCTCCTACAATGAGCAGTTCTTC; j_gene: TRBJ2-1; abundance: few; v_gene: TRBV5-1; d_gene: .
CDR3aa: CASSQDIVFQPQHF; CDR3nt: TGCGCCAGCAGCCAAGATATAGTTTTCCAGCCCCAGCATTTT; j_gene: TRBJ1-5; abundance: .; v_gene: TRBV4-3; d_gene: .
CDR3aa: CASSQGTSISYEQYF; CDR3nt: TGTGCCAGCAGCCAAGGGACTAGCATCTCCTACGAGCAGTACTTC; j_gene: TRBJ2-7; abundance: few; v_gene: TRBV6-1; d_gene: TRBD2
CDR3aa: CATSDLNSGTDTQYF; CDR3nt: TGTGCCACCAGTGATCTAAATAGCGGGACAGATACGCAGTATTTT; j_gene: TRBJ2-3; abundance: .; v_gene: TRBV24-1; d_gene: TRBD2
CDR3aa: CASSTTWDTSSYEQYF; CDR3nt: TGTGCCAGCAGTACCACCTGGGACACGAGCTCCTACGAGCAGTACTTC; j_gene: TRBJ2-7; abundance: many; v_gene: TRBV12-3/TRBV12-4; d_gene: .
CDR3aa: CASSPGTAKRRTGELFF; CDR3nt: TGTGCCAGCAGCCCCGGGACTGCCAAGAGAAGGACCGGGGAGCTGTTTTTT; j_gene: TRBJ2-2; abundance: .; v_gene: TRBV7-6; d_gene: .
CDR3aa: CASIGTANLYNEQFF; CDR3nt: TGTGCCAGCATCGGGACCGCGAACCTCTACAATGAGCAGTTCTTC; j_gene: TRBJ2-1; abundance: .; v_gene: TRBV5-6; d_gene: .
CDR3aa: CASSRETGEATQYF; CDR3nt: TGTGCCAGCTCACGCGAGACAGGGGAAGCGACCCAGTACTTC; j_gene: TRBJ2-5; abundance: .; v_gene: TRBV18; d_gene: TRBD1
CDR3aa: CASSARDVHGYTF; CDR3nt: TGTGCCAGCAGCGCCAGGGACGTGCATGGCTACACCTTC; j_gene: TRBJ1-2; abundance: .; v_gene: TRBV9; d_gene: .
CDR3aa: CATRFSGELFF; CDR3nt: TGTGCCACCAGGTTCTCCGGGGAGCTGTTTTTT; j_gene: TRBJ2-2; abundance: .; v_gene: TRBV24-1; d_gene: .
CDR3aa: CSAVQAGGRRSEAFF; CDR3nt: TGCAGTGCGGTTCAGGCAGGGGGGAGGCGAAGTGAAGCTTTCTTT; j_gene: TRBJ1-1; abundance: few; v_gene: TRBV20-1; d_gene: TRBD1
CDR3aa: CASSLVGLAGDPEQFF; CDR3nt: TGTGCCAGCAGCTTAGTCGGTCTAGCGGGGGACCCCGAGCAGTTCTTC; j_gene: TRBJ2-1; abundance: many; v_gene: TRBV7-2; d_gene: TRBD2
CDR3aa: CASSLGPGNIQYF; CDR3nt: TGTGCCAGCAGCTTAGGACCGGGAAACATTCAGTACTTC; j_gene: TRBJ2-4; abundance: .; v_gene: TRBV7-9; d_gene: .
CDR3aa: CSAGTVGYEQYF; CDR3nt: TGCAGTGCTGGAACAGTAGGATACGAGCAGTACTTC; j_gene: TRBJ2-7; abundance: few; v_gene: TRBV20-1; d_gene: .
CDR3aa: CASSFGDRSGNTIYF; CDR3nt: TGTGCCAGCAGCTTTGGGGACCGCTCTGGAAACACCATATATTTT; j_gene: TRBJ1-3; abundance: .; v_gene: TRBV11-2; d_gene: .
CDR3aa: CASSSGTGLRGYTF; CDR3nt: TGCGCCAGCAGCTCCGGGACAGGGCTTCGTGGCTACACCTTC; j_gene: TRBJ1-2; abundance: .; v_gene: TRBV5-1; d_gene: TRBD1
CDR3aa: CASSPRQGSEKLFF; CDR3nt: TGCGCCAGCAGCCCGCGACAGGGGAGTGAAAAACTGTTTTTT; j_gene: TRBJ1-4; abundance: few; v_gene: TRBV5-1; d_gene: TRBD1
CDR3aa: CAWSVRGISNQPQHF; CDR3nt: TGTGCCTGGAGTGTACGGGGCATTAGCAATCAGCCCCAGCATTTT; j_gene: TRBJ1-5; abundance: many; v_gene: TRBV30; d_gene: .
CDR3aa: CASSPIGQGPFF; CDR3nt: TGTGCCAGCAGCCCCATCGGACAGGGGCCGTTCTTC; j_gene: TRBJ2-1; abundance: .; v_gene: TRBV12-3/TRBV12-4; d_gene: TRBD1
CDR3aa: CSVALLLEGTEAFF; CDR3nt: TGCAGCGTTGCTCTTCTGCTTGAGGGCACTGAAGCTTTCTTT; j_gene: TRBJ1-1; abundance: few; v_gene: TRBV29-1; d_gene: .
CDR3aa: CASSKLAGDEQYF; CDR3nt: TGTGCCAGCAGTAAACTAGCGGGTGATGAGCAGTACTTC; j_gene: TRBJ2-7; abundance: many; v_gene: TRBV7-7; d_gene: TRBD2
CDR3aa: CSAPGLGRNEQYF; CDR3nt: TGCAGTGCCCCAGGGCTCGGGCGGAACGAGCAGTACTTC; j_gene: TRBJ2-7; abundance: .; v_gene: TRBV20-1; d_gene: .
CDR3aa: CASSSRGRESSYEQYF; CDR3nt: TGTGCCAGCAGCTCCCGGGGGCGGGAGAGCTCCTACGAGCAGTACTTC; j_gene: TRBJ2-7; abundance: .; v_gene: TRBV7-2; d_gene: .
CDR3aa: CATSDLHGTSGSTDTQYF; CDR3nt: TGTGCCACCAGTGATTTGCATGGGACTAGCGGGAGTACAGATACGCAGTATTTT; j_gene: TRBJ2-3; abundance: many; v_gene: TRBV24-1; d_gene: TRBD2
CDR3aa: CASSLVSSGANVLTF; CDR3nt: TGCGCCAGCAGCTTGGTAAGCTCTGGGGCCAACGTCCTGACTTTC; j_gene: TRBJ2-6; abundance: many; v_gene: TRBV5-1; d_gene: .
CDR3aa: CASSTLGTGKGTQYF; CDR3nt: TGTGCCAGCAGCACTTTAGGGACAGGGAAGGGGACCCAGTACTTC; j_gene: TRBJ2-5; abundance: few; v_gene: TRBV5-8; d_gene: TRBD1
CDR3aa: CASSLSTGDEQFF; CDR3nt: TGTGCCAGCAGTCTTTCCACAGGGGATGAGCAGTTCTTC; j_gene: TRBJ2-1; abundance: .; v_gene: TRBV6-1; d_gene: TRBD1
CDR3aa: CASSTSGVRNQPQHF; CDR3nt: TGTGCCAGCAGCACCTCCGGCGTGAGAAATCAGCCCCAGCATTTT; j_gene: TRBJ1-5; abundance: .; v_gene: TRBV6-1; d_gene: .
CDR3aa: CASSFPGYEQYF; CDR3nt: TGTGCCAGCAGTTTTCCCGGGTACGAGCAGTACTTC; j_gene: TRBJ2-7; abundance: many; v_gene: TRBV12-3/TRBV12-4; d_gene: .
CDR3aa: CSARGQYYEAFF; CDR3nt: TGCAGTGCTAGAGGACAGTATTATGAAGCTTTCTTT; j_gene: TRBJ1-1; abundance: few; v_gene: TRBV20-1; d_gene: .
CDR3aa: CASSQDGGGGGKNIQYF; CDR3nt: TGCGCCAGCAGCCAAGATGGTGGCGGGGGGGGCAAAAACATTCAGTACTTC; j_gene: TRBJ2-4; abundance: .; v_gene: TRBV4-3; d_gene: TRBD2
CDR3aa: CASSQENGRGTTYEQYF; CDR3nt: TGCGCCAGCAGCCAAGAGAACGGCAGGGGGACAACCTACGAGCAGTACTTC; j_gene: TRBJ2-7; abundance: few; v_gene: TRBV4-3; d_gene: TRBD1
CDR3aa: CASSDLGWDEQFF; CDR3nt: TGTGCCAGCAGTGATCTAGGGTGGGATGAGCAGTTCTTC; j_gene: TRBJ2-1; abundance: .; v_gene: TRBV6-1; d_gene: .
CDR3aa: CASTRGGGQYF; CDR3nt: TGTGCCAGCACCAGAGGTGGAGGGCAGTACTTC; j_gene: TRBJ2-7; abundance: few; v_gene: TRBV11-2; d_gene: .
CDR3aa: CTSSGGGRQFF; CDR3nt: TGTACCAGCAGTGGGGGGGGAAGGCAGTTCTTC; j_gene: TRBJ2-1; abundance: .; v_gene: TRBV25-1; d_gene: TRBD2
CDR3aa: CASSHQDRGPYEQYF; CDR3nt: TGCGCCAGCAGCCACCAGGACAGGGGCCCCTACGAGCAGTACTTC; j_gene: TRBJ2-7; abundance: few; v_gene: TRBV4-1; d_gene: TRBD1
CDR3aa: CASRDNFGTDTQYF; CDR3nt: TGCGCCAGCCGAGACAATTTCGGGACAGATACGCAGTATTTT; j_gene: TRBJ2-3; abundance: .; v_gene: TRBV10-2; d_gene: .
CDR3aa: CASSFQRGQGSFTYEQYF; CDR3nt: TGTGCCAGCAGCTTCCAAAGGGGACAGGGGTCGTTTACCTACGAGCAGTACTTC; j_gene: TRBJ2-7; abundance: .; v_gene: TRBV11-2; d_gene: TRBD1
CDR3aa: CASSLEALYNEQFF; CDR3nt: TGTGCCAGCAGCTTAGAGGCCTTATACAATGAGCAGTTCTTC; j_gene: TRBJ2-1; abundance: many; v_gene: TRBV7-9; d_gene: .
CDR3aa: CASSYWEGTVQETQYF; CDR3nt: TGTGCCAGCAGTTATTGGGAGGGGACCGTACAAGAGACCCAGTACTTC; j_gene: TRBJ2-5; abundance: .; v_gene: TRBV6-2/TRBV6-3; d_gene: TRBD2
CDR3aa: CAGGRDRASSNTQYF; CDR3nt: TGTGCCGGGGGTCGGGACAGGGCTTCTAGCAATACGCAGTATTTT; j_gene: TRBJ2-3; abundance: .; v_gene: TRBV28; d_gene: TRBD1
CDR3aa: CSAPTRQASSTDTQYF; CDR3nt: TGCAGTGCTCCCACCCGACAGGCTTCTAGCACAGATACGCAGTATTTT; j_gene: TRBJ2-3; abundance: .; v_gene: TRBV20-1; d_gene: .
CDR3aa: CASSPDVQYGYTF; CDR3nt: TGTGCCAGCAGCCCAGACGTCCAGTATGGCTACACCTTC; j_gene: TRBJ1-2; abundance: .; v_gene: TRBV4-2; d_gene: .
CDR3aa: CASSIRDLGTKYNEQFF; CDR3nt: TGTGCCAGTAGTATTAGAGATTTAGGGACTAAATACAATGAGCAGTTCTTC; j_gene: TRBJ2-1; abundance: once; v_gene: TRBV19; d_gene: TRBD2
CDR3aa: CSATHPRGDYGELFF; CDR3nt: TGCAGTGCTACCCATCCGAGGGGGGATTACGGGGAGCTGTTTTTT; j_gene: TRBJ2-2; abundance: few; v_gene: TRBV20-1; d_gene: .
CDR3aa: CASSYIALGEQFF; CDR3nt: TGTGCCAGCAGTTACATAGCATTGGGAGAGCAGTTCTTC; j_gene: TRBJ2-1; abundance: .; v_gene: TRBV6-2/TRBV6-3; d_gene: .
CDR3aa: CASSFTGGEETQYF; CDR3nt: TGCGCCAGCAGCTTTACAGGGGGCGAAGAGACCCAGTACTTC; j_gene: TRBJ2-5; abundance: many; v_gene: TRBV5-1; d_gene: TRBD1
CDR3aa: CASSQALRETQYF; CDR3nt: TGTGCCAGCAGCCAAGCTCTGAGAGAGACCCAGTACTTC; j_gene: TRBJ2-5; abundance: .; v_gene: TRBV4-2; d_gene: .
CDR3aa: CSARQETYEQYF; CDR3nt: TGCAGTGCTAGGCAGGAAACCTACGAGCAGTACTTC; j_gene: TRBJ2-7; abundance: .; v_gene: TRBV20-1; d_gene: .
CDR3aa: CATKTSLNTEAFF; CDR3nt: TGTGCCACTAAAACTAGTTTGAACACTGAAGCTTTCTTT; j_gene: TRBJ1-1; abundance: .; v_gene: TRBV19; d_gene: .
CDR3aa: CASSNARSGEKLFF; CDR3nt: TGTGCCAGCAGTAACGCCCGGTCGGGTGAAAAACTGTTTTTT; j_gene: TRBJ1-4; abundance: few; v_gene: TRBV7-2; d_gene: .
CDR3aa: CSVVPGSNIQYF; CDR3nt: TGCAGCGTTGTCCCAGGGAGTAACATTCAGTACTTC; j_gene: TRBJ2-4; abundance: .; v_gene: TRBV29-1; d_gene: .